The T cell receptor (beta chain) under discussion was sequenced for a study of blood T cell repertoires in COVID-19. About the research overall: The study drew acute and convalescent COVID-19 samples from the United States, Italy and Spain. PBMCs, B-cell-depleted T cells, or T cells were the source of the cDNA or gDNA that made up the material.

Methods used by the authors: Researchers report that nucleated cell counts were estimated from reference gene primer amplification. Generated by immunoSEQ multiplex PCR, the TCRdb table keeps only in-frame clones and is missing some. Clone size and the V and J calls come from that table; the DNA yielded D and trimming. The data contain 25,000 to 30,000 clones, roughly nine tenths of them singletons. Germline V lookup: CDR1 DFQATT, CDR2 SNEGSKA (reference sequence). V lost 3 bases and J 4 bases, leaving 6 bases between the germline ends. The CDR3 is 11 amino acids. This receptor was identified in a man between 65 and 85 years old with active or convalescent COVID-19. Sequenced: peripheral blood. V usage is TRBV20-1 and J usage is TRBJ1-1; D is undetermined. As DNA, the CDR3 is TGCAGTGCTAGGGCCCCCACTGAAGCTTTCTTT. The encoded protein is CSARAPTEAFF.